The entry below describes one T cell receptor beta chain. Its antigen is currently unknown. The data originate from a study of T cell responses to AZD1222 COVID-19 vaccine. Trimming took 5 bases from V and 3 from J; bases not matched to a gene: 4. The CDR3 totals 13 residues. Germline lookup yields CDR1 SGDLS and CDR2 YYNGEE. Overall study results and limits: Donor demographics were predominantly white British with a female majority; clonal diversity may be underestimated. Without day 14 samples, only post-peak T cell repertoires were studied. Spike was spanned by vaccine-associated CD4 TCRs, with dominance at 160-218 and 743-854.

Profiled with immunoSEQ multiplex PCR; TCRdb holds only in-frame clones, not every one. Of about 110,000 clones listed, around 90% are singletons. The clonotype comes from an adult in good health. The chain employs TRBV9 and TRBJ1-2, with 7 positions matching TRBD1. The sample in question was peripheral blood, obtained on day 0 of MenACWY control vaccination. CDR3 sequence: CASSSGGYYGYTF. CDR3 DNA: TGTGCCAGCAGTTCAGGGGGATACTATGGCTACACCTTC.